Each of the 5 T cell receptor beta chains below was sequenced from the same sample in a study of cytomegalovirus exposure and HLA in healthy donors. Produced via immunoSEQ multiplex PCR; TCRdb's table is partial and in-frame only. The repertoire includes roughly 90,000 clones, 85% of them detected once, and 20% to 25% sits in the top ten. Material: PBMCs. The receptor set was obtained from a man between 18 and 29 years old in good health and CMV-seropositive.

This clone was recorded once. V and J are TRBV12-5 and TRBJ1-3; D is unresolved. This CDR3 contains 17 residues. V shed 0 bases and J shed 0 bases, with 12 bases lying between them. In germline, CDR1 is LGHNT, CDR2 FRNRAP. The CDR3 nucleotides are TGTGCTAGTGGTTTGGTAGCGGTGCAGAGCTCTGGAAACACCATATATTTT. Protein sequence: CASGLVAVQSSGNTIYF.

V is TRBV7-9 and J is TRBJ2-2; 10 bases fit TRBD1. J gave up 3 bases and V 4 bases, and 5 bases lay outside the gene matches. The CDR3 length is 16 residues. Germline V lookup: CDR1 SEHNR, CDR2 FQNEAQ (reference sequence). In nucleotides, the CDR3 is TGTGCCAGCAGCTATTTCGGGACAGGGGACACCGGGGAGCTGTTTTTT. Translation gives CASSYFGTGDTGELFF. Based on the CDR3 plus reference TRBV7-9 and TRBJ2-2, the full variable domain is DTGVSQNPRHKITKRGQNVTFRCDPISEHNRLYWYRQTLGQGPEFLTYFQNEAQLEKSRLLSDRFSAERPKGSFSTLEIQRTEQGDSAMYLCASSYFGTGDTGELFFGEGSRLTVL.

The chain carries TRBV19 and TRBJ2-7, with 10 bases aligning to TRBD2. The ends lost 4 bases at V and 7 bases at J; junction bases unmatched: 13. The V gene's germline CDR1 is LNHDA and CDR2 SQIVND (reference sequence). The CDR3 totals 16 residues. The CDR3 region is CASSTLAGGLPWEQYF. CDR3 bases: TGTGCCAGTAGTACTTTAGCGGGAGGCCTTCCCTGGGAGCAGTACTTC. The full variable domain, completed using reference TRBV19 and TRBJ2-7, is DGGITQSPKYLFRKEGQNVTLSCEQNLNHDAMYWYRQDPGQGLRLIYYSQIVNDFQKGDIAEGYSVSREKKESFPLTVTSAQKNPTAFYLCASSTLAGGLPWEQYFGPGTRLTVT.

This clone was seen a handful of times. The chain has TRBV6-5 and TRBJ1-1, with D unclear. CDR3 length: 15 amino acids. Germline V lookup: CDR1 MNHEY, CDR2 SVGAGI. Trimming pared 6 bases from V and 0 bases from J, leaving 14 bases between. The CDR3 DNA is TGTGCCAGCAGGGCGGGCAGAAGGCTGAACACTGAAGCTTTCTTT. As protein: CASRAGRRLNTEAFF.

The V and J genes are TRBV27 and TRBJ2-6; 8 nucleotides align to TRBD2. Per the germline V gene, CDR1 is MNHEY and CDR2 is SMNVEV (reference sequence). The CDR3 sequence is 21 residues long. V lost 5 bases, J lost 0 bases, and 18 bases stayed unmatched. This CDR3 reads CASSPRASTSAHSSGANVLTF. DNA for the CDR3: TGTGCCAGCAGTCCCCGGGCGTCGACTAGCGCCCACAGCTCTGGGGCCAACGTCCTGACTTTC.